Listed below are T cell receptor beta chains from one sample, sequenced in a study of blood T cell repertoires in COVID-19. Assay used: immunoSEQ multiplex PCR; TCRdb lists only in-frame clones, some missing. Among approximately 150,000 clones listed, roughly 78% were seen once. The material sequenced was peripheral blood. All receptors come from a human donor with acute or convalescent COVID-19. The donor label of this sample is uncertain. The CDR3 runs from the conserved cysteine through the conserved F or W. The order of the fields is D gene, V gene, J gene, clone size, CDR3 DNA, CDR3 protein. A D gene is named only where the DNA matches it firmly. Clone size is not always given. Where it is, it says once, few, many or a class for expanded clones.

>TRBD1|TRBV19|TRBJ2-3|few
TGTGCCAGTAGACGACAGGGAAGTGGAGATACGCAGTATTTT
CASRRQGSGDTQYF
>.|TRBV7-2|TRBJ1-2|.
TGTGCCAGCAGCTTAACAGACTATGGCTACACCTTC
CASSLTDYGYTF
>TRBD1|TRBV5-1|TRBJ1-1|.
TGCGCCAGCAGCTTCAGACAGGGGGGCACTGAAGCTTTCTTT
CASSFRQGGTEAFF
>TRBD1|TRBV15|TRBJ1-5|.
TGTGCCACCAGCAGAGAGGTACGGGACAGGCAGCATTTT
CATSREVRDRQHF
>TRBD2|TRBV5-1|TRBJ2-3|.
TGCGCCAGCAGCTTGGTCCCTAGCGGGGGGATCACAGATACGCAGTATTTT
CASSLVPSGGITDTQYF
>TRBD1|TRBV2|TRBJ2-7|.
TGTGCCAGCACCACCGGGACAGGGGGCCCACCTGGCGAGCAGTACTTC
CASTTGTGGPPGEQYF
>TRBD1|TRBV30|TRBJ1-1|few
TGTGCCTGGTCCCGGGACAGCACTGAAGCTTTCTTT
CAWSRDSTEAFF
>TRBD1|TRBV19|TRBJ1-2|.
TGTGCCAGTTTTCAGGGGGGACCTCTCTATGGCTACACCTTC
CASFQGGPLYGYTF
>.|TRBV30|TRBJ1-5|once
TGTGCCTGGACCCAGGGGATCAATCAGCCCCAGCATTTT
CAWTQGINQPQHF
>TRBD2|TRBV5-6|TRBJ2-7|few
TGTGCCAGCAGGCCGGGACTAGCATCCTACGAGCAGTACTTC
CASRPGLASYEQYF
>TRBD2|TRBV7-3|TRBJ2-7|.
TGTGCCAGCAGCCAGACAGCGGGGGGCCAATACGAGCAGTACTTC
CASSQTAGGQYEQYF
>.|TRBV6-4|TRBJ1-1|.
TGTGCCAGCAGAGCAGGGGCATCGAACACTGAAGCTTTCTTT
CASRAGASNTEAFF
>TRBD1|TRBV7-2|TRBJ1-6|.
TGTGCCAGCAGGCGACAGGGAATGGGATGGATAGATTCACCCCTCCACTTT
CASRRQGMGWIDSPLHF
>.|TRBV6-5|TRBJ2-3|.
TGTGCCAGCAGTTACGGGGGGGCTCCCTTGGGAGATACGCAGTATTTT
CASSYGGAPLGDTQYF
>TRBD1|TRBV29-1|TRBJ2-1|.
TGCAGCGTCCCATGGGGAAACAGGGGTCGAAATGAGCAGTTCTTC
CSVPWGNRGRNEQFF
>TRBD1|TRBV2|TRBJ2-7|few
TGTGCCAGCAGTGAAAGACAGGGTGGCAACGAGCAGTACTTC
CASSERQGGNEQYF
>TRBD1|TRBV19|TRBJ2-2|.
TGTGCCAGTAGTATACATACACCCGGGACAGGCGTTTCCACCGGGGAGCTGTTTTTT
CASSIHTPGTGVSTGELFF
>.|TRBV2|TRBJ2-5|.
TGTGCCAGCAGTGATGTTGGGGGACTAGAGACCCAGTACTTC
CASSDVGGLETQYF
>.|TRBV5-8|TRBJ1-5|.
TGTGCCAGCAGCTATGGGACATTCAATCAGCCCCAGCATTTT
CASSYGTFNQPQHF
>TRBD1|TRBV6-6|TRBJ1-4|.
TGTGCCAGCAGTGACCACCGGACAGGGACTGAAAAACTGTTTTTT
CASSDHRTGTEKLFF
>.|TRBV18|TRBJ2-2|.
TGTGCCAGCTCACTCTACTTTAGCAGCACCGGGGAGCTGTTTTTT
CASSLYFSSTGELFF
>TRBD1|TRBV19|TRBJ1-5|.
TGTGCCAGTAGTTGGACAGGGGGCAATCAGCCCCAGCATTTT
CASSWTGGNQPQHF
>.|TRBV7-2|TRBJ2-1|.
TGTGCCAGCAGTCAGTCCTACAATGAGCAGTTCTTC
CASSQSYNEQFF
>.|TRBV5-1|TRBJ1-2|.
TGCGCCAGCAGCTGGGACGGGACACTATATGGCTACACCTTC
CASSWDGTLYGYTF
>.|TRBV30|TRBJ1-3|.
TGTGCCTGGAGTGCCGGCTCTGGAAACACCATATATTTT
CAWSAGSGNTIYF
>.|TRBV19|TRBJ1-1|.
TGTGCCAGTAGTATAGATCTATGGTGGCGGGGTCTAATTAACACTGAAGCTTTCTTT
CASSIDLWWRGLINTEAFF
>.|TRBV9|TRBJ2-7|.
TGTGCCAGCAGCGTAGACCCCTCGGACGAGCAGTACTTC
CASSVDPSDEQYF
>.|TRBV6-6|TRBJ2-2|.
TGTGCCAGTTCGTCAGGGGTTTTAACCGGGGAGCTGTTTTTT
CASSSGVLTGELFF
>.|TRBV14|TRBJ2-3|.
TGTGCCAGCAGCCAGCGGGGCGCTAGCACAGATACGCAGTATTTT
CASSQRGASTDTQYF
>TRBD2|TRBV5-1|TRBJ2-3|.
TGCGCCAGCACCCCGACTAGCGGGGGAGCAGATACGCAGTATTTT
CASTPTSGGADTQYF
>TRBD1|TRBV11-2|TRBJ2-2|.
TGTGCCAGCAGCTCCCAGGGGGTCACCGGGGAGCTGTTTTTT
CASSSQGVTGELFF
>.|TRBV28|TRBJ1-5|.
TGTGCCAGCAGTTTACCAGGGAATCAGCCCCAGCATTTT
CASSLPGNQPQHF
>.|TRBV19|TRBJ1-5|.
TGTGCCAGTAGTAGACTTTCGGAAGGGGGTCAGCCCCAGCATTTT
CASSRLSEGGQPQHF
>.|TRBV10-3|TRBJ1-2|few
TGTGCCATCAGTGCATCCGACCAACGGGGTGGCTACACCTTC
CAISASDQRGGYTF
>TRBD2|TRBV5-4|TRBJ2-7|once
TGTGCCAGCAGTTCCGTGACTAGCGGGGGGTCCTACGAGCAGTACTTC
CASSSVTSGGSYEQYF
>.|TRBV5-1|TRBJ1-2|.
TGCGCCAGCAGCTTTGTGTCAGACAGTCTCTATGGCTACACCTTC
CASSFVSDSLYGYTF
>TRBD1|TRBV7-6|TRBJ1-5|.
TGTGCCAGCAGTGAAATGACAGGGGGCCTTCAGCCCCAGCATTTT
CASSEMTGGLQPQHF
>.|TRBV5-6|TRBJ1-6|.
TGTGCCAGCAGCTTGTTCCCGGCAGGGCTTTATTCACCCCTCCACTTT
CASSLFPAGLYSPLHF
>.|TRBV7-2|TRBJ1-2|.
TGTGCCAGCAGCTTAGGCAGGGCTGGCTATGGCTACACCTTC
CASSLGRAGYGYTF
>.|TRBV2|TRBJ1-5|.
TGTGCCACCAATACAGGGCCGTATCAGCCCCAGCATTTT
CATNTGPYQPQHF
>.|TRBV11-2|TRBJ1-2|.
TGTGCCAGCAGCTTATATCCCCGCGGGAATAACTATGGCTACACCTTC
CASSLYPRGNNYGYTF
>.|TRBV28|TRBJ2-7|.
TGTGCCAGCAGAACGCCAACCCCGGGGGGCGGCTACGAGCAGTACTTC
CASRTPTPGGGYEQYF
>TRBD1|TRBV11-1|TRBJ1-1|.
TGTGCCAGCAGCCTCCGGGACAGGGCCACTGAAGCTTTCTTT
CASSLRDRATEAFF
>.|TRBV12-5|TRBJ1-1|.
TGTGCTAGTGCCTGGGGGGGGGACACTGAAGCTTTCTTT
CASAWGGDTEAFF
>TRBD2|TRBV3-1/TRBV3-2|TRBJ2-1|.
TGTGCCAGCAGCCAGTCCTACCGGGGGGGCCAGGATGAGCAGTTCTTC
CASSQSYRGGQDEQFF
>.|TRBV6-5|TRBJ1-4|.
TGTGCCAGCACGGGGGTCGATAATGAAAAACTGTTTTTT
CASTGVDNEKLFF
>.|TRBV19|TRBJ1-4|.
TGTGCCAGTAGTATGATACAGGTAGGGGGATTCAATGAAAAACTGTTTTTT
CASSMIQVGGFNEKLFF
>.|TRBV5-4|TRBJ1-1|.
TGTGCCAGCTCAACAGGGTTGACTGAAGCTTTCTTT
CASSTGLTEAFF